This entry features one T cell receptor (beta chain) sequence. Repertoires were generated with immunoSEQ multiplex PCR, while TCRdb's copy carries only in-frame clones and drops some. Seen here are some 94,000 clones, roughly 94% observed once, and the top ten hold roughly 0.31%. The sample belongs to a study of technical replicates of blood from several donors. The CDR3 covers 17 residues. Germline CDR1 reads SGHAT; CDR2 reads FQDESV (reference sequence). J lost 9 bases, V lost 0 bases, and 10 bases had no gene match. This chain joins TRBV11-1 and TRBJ2-1; 11 nucleotides agree with TRBD1. The TCR originated in a human donor in good health. The sample consisted of T cells isolated from PBMCs. The CDR3 DNA sequence: TGTGCCAGCAGCTTAGCGCGGGGACAGGGGGTGCGATCTGAGCAGTTCTTC. This sequence encodes CASSLARGQGVRSEQFF.